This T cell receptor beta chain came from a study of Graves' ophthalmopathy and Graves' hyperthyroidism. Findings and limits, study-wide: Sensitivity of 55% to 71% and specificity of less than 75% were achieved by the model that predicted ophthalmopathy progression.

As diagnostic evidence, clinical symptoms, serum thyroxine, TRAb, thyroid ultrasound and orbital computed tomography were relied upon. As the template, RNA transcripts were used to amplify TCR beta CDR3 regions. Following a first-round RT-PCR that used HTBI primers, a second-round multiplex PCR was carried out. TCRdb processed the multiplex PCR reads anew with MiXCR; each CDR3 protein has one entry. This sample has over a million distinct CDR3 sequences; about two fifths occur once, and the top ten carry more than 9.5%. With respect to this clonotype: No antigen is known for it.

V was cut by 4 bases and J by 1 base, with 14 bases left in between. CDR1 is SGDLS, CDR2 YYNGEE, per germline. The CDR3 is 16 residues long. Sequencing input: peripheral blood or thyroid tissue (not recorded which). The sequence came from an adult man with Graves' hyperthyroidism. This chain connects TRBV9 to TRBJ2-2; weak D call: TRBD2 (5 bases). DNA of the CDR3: TGTGCCAGCAGCCCCCGCGGCGGGCGGAACACCGGGGAGCTGTTTTTT. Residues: CASSPRGGRNTGELFF.